Listed here is a single T cell receptor beta chain. There is no known antigen for this receptor. No clone much larger than this one lies a single base away; base qualities are absent. The data stem from a study of long-term antiretroviral therapy in people with HIV (dated 2022 in TCRdb). Some background on the complete study: The earliest samples were collected about a decade before the 2015 WHO recommendation for immediate ART, when ART was typically delayed until CD4 counts fell. Whether ART initiation and durable HIV suppression were associated with changes in peripheral blood TRB repertoire composition and diversity was tested in a retrospective serial study. A total of 192 cryopreserved PBMC samples came from 25 to 35 adults with confirmed HIV infection and were collected serially over a mean of roughly six years (range 1-12). Of the approximately 28 participants with HIV, 10 to 11 were female. Test extractions of a monoclonal T-cell line alongside about 35 polyclonal samples showed no cross-contamination during QIAcube processing.

Sequencing of the TRB variable region was done with the immunoSEQ hsTCRB v3.0 assay at survey level resolution. TRB sequencing targeted a depth of about 40,000-55,000 T-cell genomes per sample. Pooled TRB libraries were sequenced on an Illumina MiSeq with a v3 150-cycle kit. Per the original workflow: Analysis of repertoires was carried out in R inside a reproducible Nextflow workflow spanning QC, data transformation and analysis. LymphoSeq2, an R package for exploring AIRR-Seq data, was used to implement custom analyses. A handful of samples that produced fewer than 5000 total TRB sequences were removed, so 188 HIV repertoires were analyzed. Among the 180 to 200 HIV repertoires that were kept, almost 60 were collected before ART initiation and under 150 were collected after ART initiation. Each repertoire was downsampled to 5000 TRB nucleotide sequences, and summary statistics were averaged across 100 downsampling iterations. Only TRB sequences with CDR3 regions of at least seven amino acids were retained for analysis. A Shannon entropy-derived clonality score and the Gini coefficient were used to measure diversity. In repertoire networks, the top 5000 CDR3 amino acid sequences were linked whenever an edit distance of one separated two sequences. For TRB CDR3 amino acid sequences, GLIPH2 was used to predict antigen specificity groups and MHC restriction. To flag known CMV, EBV, HIV or tissue antigen associations, CDR3 amino acid sequences were matched against VDJdb and McPAS-TCR. Pre-ART, post-ART and control groups were compared with Wilcoxon signed-rank tests and Holm-Bonferroni correction. TCRdb stores this immuneACCESS table with in-frame sequences only. Part of the clones is absent; in the studies checked, under half of the shortfall reflects unresolved V genes, and no reason is known for the rest. That table is the source of V, J and clone size, and D and trimming were worked out from the DNA. Present in this sample are approximately 13,000 clones, 80% to 90% of which were seen just once. In total, the top ten clones hold around 7.2% of the sample.

The investigation overall reported the following: Compared with controls, HIV repertoires had narrower CDR3 length ranges, and the network structure pointed to an antigen-experienced repertoire that shifted only slightly toward naive after ART. The samples span the years 2004 to 2017, and the ART regimens used at that time may not be as effective as current regimens. Expanded TRB clones identified before ART initiation dominated the repertoire at all time points, although this dominance fluctuated and declined in many PLHIV after ART. Because cell numbers in pre-ART samples were limited, unsorted PBMC were profiled instead of sorted CD4+ and CD8+ T cells. ART initiation was associated with a significant increase in TRB diversity, but diversity stayed significantly below transplant donor controls even after long-term ART. No data were available on ART adherence, viral resistance or therapy changes, limiting inferences about post-ART repertoire changes. Since PBMC availability was limited, sequencing covered only the TCR beta chain, with no alpha chain pairing.

CDR3 length: 17 amino acids, cysteine to phenylalanine. Here the CDR3 DNA is all that survives: 51 bases in frame from base 1. V was cut back by 1 base and J by 0 bases, leaving a gap of 15 bases between them. Sequences LNHDA (CDR1) and SQIVND (CDR2) are obtained from the germline V gene (reference sequence). Participants were included only if at least one PBMC sample before ART initiation and at least two post-ART samples were available. Treatment was received in the United States of America by all participants with HIV. Before DNA extraction, cryopreserved samples of about 1-10 million PBMC were thawed and washed. At the time of the earliest PBMC sample, participants with HIV were aged between roughly 20 and 60 years. Per participant, PBMC samples came from 1-4 timepoints prior to ART initiation and 2-8 timepoints following ART initiation, for a median of 7 samples. For every participant, serial HIV viral load, CD4+ T-cell count, ART history and demographic data were obtained. Genomic DNA was extracted from unsorted PBMC with a Qiagen kit on a QIAcube, with processing performed in batches of 12 samples.

Specimen: unsorted PBMCs, collected 0.4 years after starting antiretroviral therapy. This receptor was obtained from a man aged 25 to 45 with HIV. The chain is made from TRBV19 and TRBJ1-2; no D gene can be assigned with confidence. The bases are TGTGCCAGTAGTATAGTTGGGATACTTGAAACTAACTATGGCTACACCTTC. Translation gives CASSIVGILETNYGYTF.